The 11 T cell receptor beta chains in this list originate from one sample, sequenced in a study of control samples from healthy donors and cancer patients (dated by TCRdb to the early 2020s). The protocol used for the library was the immunoSEQ multiplex PCR assay. TCRdb's version of the immuneACCESS table is confined to in-frame rearrangements and falls short of the full clone set. An unresolved V gene accounts for under half of the shortfall where checked; the remainder is of unknown origin. The sample data list around 140,000 clones, and more than 85% of these were observed just once. The ten most abundant clones make up roughly 5.5% of the sample. Source material: blood. These receptors came from a man aged 18 to 35 in good health.

The V and J genes are TRBV30 and TRBJ1-6; 8 positions agree with TRBD1. Germline loops: CDR1 GTSNPN, CDR2 SVGIG (reference sequence). The CDR3 length is 12 residues. The V segment lost 5 bases and the J segment 8 bases; nucleotides outside the gene matches: 2. The DNA for the CDR3 is TGTGCCTGGGACAGGGGATATTCACCCCTCCACTTT. Its protein is CAWDRGYSPLHF.

This sequence joins TRBV24-1 and TRBJ2-2; D gene ambiguous. The length of the CDR3 is 16 residues. Germline V gives CDR1 KGHDR, CDR2 SFDVKD. V was trimmed by 3 bases and J by 0 bases, leaving 10 bases between them. The CDR3 sequence is CATSDRTVANTGELFF. The CDR3 coding sequence is TGTGCCACCAGTGATCGGACGGTCGCGAACACCGGGGAGCTGTTTTTT.

The V call is TRBV9, the J call TRBJ2-1; tentative D call: TRBD1 (6 bases). CDR3 length equals 15 residues. CDR1 is SGDLS and CDR2 is YYNGEE in the germline V gene. Between the trimmed V and J ends, which lost 4 bases and 2 bases, there was a span of 13 bases. The CDR3 DNA sequence: TGTGCCAGCAGCACACTGGACAGTCCCTACAATGAGCAGTTCTTC. It specifies CASSTLDSPYNEQFF.

The gene calls are TRBV6-1 and TRBJ2-2; D might be TRBD1 or TRBD2, each matching 5 bases. Trimming pared 3 bases from V and 6 bases from J, leaving 8 bases between. The germline V gene encodes CDR1 MNHNS and CDR2 SASEGT. The CDR3 is made up of 13 amino acids. The CDR3 region is CASSEMGAGELFF. In nucleotides, the CDR3 is TGTGCCAGCAGTGAGATGGGGGCCGGGGAGCTGTTTTTT.

This CDR3 reads CASSVEAGPDYEQYF. The CDR3 DNA sequence: TGTGCCAGCAGCGTAGAAGCAGGACCTGACTACGAGCAGTACTTC. The chain links TRBV9 to TRBJ2-7, with unresolved D. Germline CDR1 is SGDLS and CDR2 is YYNGEE. This CDR3 comprises 15 residues. Trimming left V 0 bases short and J 3 bases short, with 13 bases between.

CDR3 DNA sequence: TGTGCCACCAGTGTAGCAGAATTAGGGAGGTACTATGGCTACACCTTC. Its protein is CATSVAELGRYYGYTF. The chain is built from TRBV24-1 and TRBJ1-2; D call uncertain. CDR1 KGHDR and CDR2 SFDVKD come from the germline V gene. The V and J ends lost 5 bases and 3 bases respectively, with 18 bases between them. The length of the CDR3 is 16 residues.

This clone has only one observation. The chain employs TRBV6-5 and TRBJ2-7; tentative D call: TRBD1 (5 bases). The V gene lost 2 bases and the J gene lost 6 bases, with 11 bases spanning the gap. Germline V gene sequence: CDR1 MNHEY, CDR2 SVGAGI. The CDR3 has 13 residues. Written as DNA, the CDR3 is TGTGCCAGCAGTTACGGGCAGGGATCCGAGCAGTACTTC. It encodes CASSYGQGSEQYF.

The V gene is TRBV27, the J gene TRBJ2-5; 7 bases align to TRBD1. Germline assignment: CDR1 MNHEY and CDR2 SMNVEV (reference sequence). Trimming removed 5 bases from V and 4 bases from J; junction bases left unmatched: 7. This CDR3 has 14 amino acids. In DNA form, the CDR3 reads TGTGCCAGCAGTCCACCCGGGACAGTAGAGACCCAGTACTTC. The encoded protein is CASSPPGTVETQYF.

A single count supports this clone. This chain uses TRBV27 with TRBJ2-6; D not resolved. Trimming pared 3 bases from V and 0 bases from J, leaving 12 bases between. This CDR3 has 17 residues. The germline gives CDR1 MNHEY, CDR2 SMNVEV (reference sequence). Here the CDR3 reads CASSLVGRSSGANVLTF. The CDR3 coding sequence is TGTGCCAGCAGTTTGGTCGGACGAAGCTCTGGGGCCAACGTCCTGACTTTC.

The chain has TRBV27 and TRBJ2-1, with 8 positions matching TRBD1. V shed 2 bases and J 4 bases; nucleotides not matched to a gene: 1. Germline CDR1 reads MNHEY; CDR2 reads SMNVEV (reference sequence). The CDR3 is 14 amino acids. Here the CDR3 DNA reads TGTGCCAGCAGTTTACAGGGGGCGTACAATGAGCAGTTCTTC. This sequence encodes CASSLQGAYNEQFF.

This clone has just one count. The chain links TRBV7-8 to TRBJ1-1; weak D call: TRBD1 (5 bases). There are 11 residues in the CDR3. Looked up from germline, CDR1 is SGHVS and CDR2 is FQNEAQ. With 3 bases removed from V and 7 bases from J, the gap between germline ends came to 6 bases. CDR3 sequence: CASSLGREAFF. CDR3 bases: TGTGCCAGCAGCTTGGGGCGTGAAGCTTTCTTT.